The 16 T cell receptor beta chains reported below all come from one sample, sequenced in a study of beta chain features in type 1 diabetes. Whole-study findings and limits: Type 1 diabetes patients showed a moderate but significant shortening of TCRB CDR3s in all four CD4+ subsets.

The study reverse transcribed the entire isolated RNA, so it sequenced expressed TCRB transcripts. Repertoires were generated with immunoSEQ multiplex PCR, while TCRdb's copy carries only in-frame clones and drops some. The sample yields about 15,000 clones, roughly 69% seen once. No antigen has been identified for these receptors. The source material was Tregs from blood. These receptors came from a man aged 25 to 40 with type 1 diabetes.

The gene calls are TRBV7-6 and TRBJ2-2; D is ambiguous. Germline-derived CDR1 and CDR2 are SGHVS and FNYEAQ. CDR3 size: 13 residues. V gave up 4 bases and J gave up 4 bases, with 7 bases separating them. The CDR3 nucleotides read TGTGCCAGCAGCTCCGTTAGCACCGGGGAGCTGTTTTTT. Amino acids: CASSSVSTGELFF.

This sequence joins TRBV6-5 and TRBJ2-1, with 11 bases aligning to TRBD1. The germline CDR1 and CDR2 sequences are MNHEY and SVGAGI. The CDR3 totals 15 residues. V dropped 0 bases and J dropped 10; count of bases not matched to a gene: 5. The CDR3 coding sequence is TGTGCCAGCAGTTACTCGGGGACAGGGGGTAGGGAGCAGTTCTTC. As protein: CASSYSGTGGREQFF.

The chain has TRBV6-1 and TRBJ2-7; 9 nucleotides match TRBD1. The germline gives CDR1 MNHNS, CDR2 SASEGT. This CDR3 has 14 residues. The V gene end was trimmed by 8 bases and the J gene end by 5 bases; junction bases not matched to a gene: 10. CDR3 residues: CASVRQGGTDEQYF. CDR3 coding DNA: TGTGCCAGCGTACGACAGGGGGGTACTGACGAGCAGTACTTC.

The chain uses TRBV2 and TRBJ2-7; D might be TRBD2 (5 bases). Germline assignment: CDR1 SNHLY and CDR2 FYNNEI. CDR3 length: 14 amino acids. Trimming cost V 5 bases and J 2 bases, with 13 bases left between them. Here the CDR3 reads CASSWLAGAYEQYF. Here the CDR3 DNA reads TGTGCCAGCAGTTGGCTAGCTGGGGCCTACGAGCAGTACTTC.

V gene TRBV6-5 combines with J gene TRBJ2-4; a weak D match, TRBD2 (5 bases). There are 14 residues in the CDR3. Germline CDR1 is MNHEY and CDR2 is SVGAGI. The germline V and J ends were trimmed by 8 bases and 0 bases, with 11 bases remaining between them. The CDR3 sequence is CASASGLAKNIQYF. As DNA, the CDR3 is TGTGCCAGCGCCAGCGGATTAGCCAAAAACATTCAGTACTTC.

The genes are TRBV12-2 and TRBJ2-7; the table's TRBD2 call for D was not verified on the DNA. TRBV12-2 is shown as a pseudogene. CDR3 length: 16 amino acids. CDR3 amino acids: CASRFSGGSGRYEQYF. CDR3 in DNA: TGTGCAAGTCGCTTTAGCGGGGGGTCAGGTCGCTACGAGCAGTACTTC.

This chain uses TRBV19 with TRBJ1-2, with unresolved D. This CDR3 region has 14 residues. V lost 1 base and J 4 bases, leaving 10 bases between the germline ends. Germline-derived CDR1 and CDR2 are LNHDA and SQIVND (reference sequence). Here the CDR3 reads CASSIGSYTYGYTF. DNA of the CDR3: TGTGCCAGTAGTATAGGCAGTTATACCTATGGCTACACCTTC.

The chain joins TRBV5-1 to TRBJ1-2; D gene unclear. Germline V gene sequence: CDR1 SGHRS, CDR2 YFSETQ. The CDR3 runs 13 residues. Trimming took off 0 bases at V and 2 bases at J, with 5 bases between the two ends. The CDR3 DNA reads TGCGCCAGCAGCTTGGGGCAGAACTATGGCTACACCTTC. Translating gives CASSLGQNYGYTF.

The chain has TRBV5-1 and TRBJ1-1; no firm D call. Germline V gene lookup returns CDR1 SGHRS and CDR2 YFSETQ. The V and J ends lost 4 bases and 4 bases respectively, with 14 bases between them. CDR3 length equals 14 residues. The CDR3 DNA sequence: TGCGCCAGCAGCGCGGCAGGAGGGATCACTGAAGCTTTCTTT. As protein: CASSAAGGITEAFF.

In DNA, the CDR3 is TGTGCCTGGAGTGTAGGCACAGGGGGCGGAGAGACCCAGTACTTC. Its translation is CAWSVGTGGGETQYF. V gene TRBV30 combines with J gene TRBJ2-5; 9 positions match TRBD1. The CDR3 totals 15 residues. Per the germline V gene, CDR1 is GTSNPN and CDR2 is SVGIG (reference sequence). After removal of 0 bases from V and 4 bases from J, the junction contained 6 bases not matched to a gene.

The chain joins TRBV7-8 to TRBJ2-2; unclear D gene. Germline loops: CDR1 SGHVS, CDR2 FQNEAQ. The ends were cut back, 2 bases at V and 9 bases at J, with 10 bases in the middle. This CDR3 comprises 13 residues. The CDR3 region is CASSLSQARELFF. As DNA, the CDR3 is TGTGCCAGCAGCTTAAGCCAGGCCCGGGAGCTGTTTTTT.

Regarding this clone: The sample carries other DNA sequences with the same CDR3. V is TRBV7-9 and J is TRBJ2-3; D may be TRBD2 (6 bases). The germline gives CDR1 SEHNR, CDR2 FQNEAQ (reference sequence). This CDR3 is built from 15 residues. Trimming shortened V by 1 base and J by 2 bases, and 10 bases separated the two germline ends. The CDR3 loop reads CASSLGAGTTDTQYF. CDR3 DNA sequence: TGTGCCAGCAGCTTAGGGGCGGGGACCACAGATACGCAGTATTTT.

The CDR3 DNA follows: TGCGCCAGCCACGAGGGGTATGCTTCGGGGACAGGGCGGACAGATACGCAGTATTTT. It specifies CASHEGYASGTGRTDTQYF. The V gene is TRBV5-1, the J gene TRBJ2-3; 9 bases map to TRBD1. V shed 7 bases, J shed 3 bases, and the junction held 21 bases outside the gene matches. This CDR3 region has 19 residues. Per germline, CDR1 SGHRS and CDR2 YFSETQ.

This chain connects TRBV5-1 to TRBJ2-3; D remains unclear. The CDR3 consists of 12 residues. Deletions cut 4 bases from V and 2 bases from J, with 5 bases between. Germline CDR1 SGHRS, CDR2 YFSETQ. In DNA form, the CDR3 reads TGCGCCAGCAGCATACACACAGATACGCAGTATTTT. It encodes CASSIHTDTQYF.

The chain has TRBV11-2 and TRBJ2-5; 10 nucleotides line up with TRBD2. The V gene's germline CDR1 is SGHAT and CDR2 FQNNGV. V trimming: 1 base; J trimming: 5 bases; junction bases outside the gene matches: 4. This CDR3 region has 15 residues. The CDR3 loop is CASSLGAGGPETQYF. CDR3 sequence (DNA): TGTGCCAGCAGCTTAGGAGCGGGGGGGCCGGAGACCCAGTACTTC.

This chain links TRBV6-1 with TRBJ2-6; possible D gene TRBD2, 7 bases. V was trimmed by 8 bases and J by 2 bases, leaving 13 bases between them. The CDR3 is made up of 15 amino acids. The germline V gene encodes CDR1 MNHNS and CDR2 SASEGT. This CDR3 is CASGRGLAGANVLTF. CDR3 bases: TGTGCCAGCGGGAGGGGGTTAGCTGGGGCCAACGTCCTGACTTTC.